These T cell receptor beta chains were read from a single sample in a study of shared clonotypes between healthy human individuals. Clones were read by immunoSEQ multiplex PCR, and TCRdb kept only the in-frame ones, dropping some. The sample has around 700,000 clones, roughly 70% seen once. Sequencing input: memory CD4+ T cells sorted from blood. These receptors came from a woman in her 30s in good health. CDR3s include the opening cysteine and the closing phenylalanine or tryptophan. The order of the fields is CDR3 protein, CDR3 DNA, V gene, clone size, J gene, D gene. D genes are given only for firm matches. Expanded clones are given a class, and other clones once, few, many or no size at all.

CDR3: CASSLVFVGTKNGYTF
DNA: TGCGCCAGCAGCTTGGTGTTTGTGGGAACTAAGAATGGCTACACCTTC
V: TRBV5-1
size: .
J: TRBJ1-2
D: .

CDR3: CASSGDNNEQFF
DNA: TGTGCCAGCAGTGGAGACAACAATGAGCAGTTCTTC
V: TRBV25-1
size: .
J: TRBJ2-1
D: .

CDR3: CASINSGTSGSNEQFF
DNA: TGCGCCAGCATCAACTCCGGGACTAGCGGCTCCAATGAGCAGTTCTTC
V: TRBV5-1
size: .
J: TRBJ2-1
D: TRBD2

CDR3: CASSLVTSKPDTQYF
DNA: TGCGCCAGCAGCTTGGTGACTAGTAAACCAGATACGCAGTATTTT
V: TRBV5-1
size: once
J: TRBJ2-3
D: .

CDR3: CASSFNQGEKLFF
DNA: TGTGCCAGCAGCTTCAACCAAGGGGAAAAACTGTTTTTT
V: TRBV7-3
size: few
J: TRBJ1-4
D: .

CDR3: CASSSRRGSVGSGELFF
DNA: TGTGCCAGCAGTTCCCGCAGGGGGTCGGTTGGCTCCGGGGAGCTGTTTTTT
V: TRBV27
size: once
J: TRBJ2-2
D: TRBD1

CDR3: CASSLQGGSMYEQYF
DNA: TGTGCCAGCAGCTTACAGGGCGGGAGCATGTACGAGCAGTACTTC
V: TRBV7-2
size: few
J: TRBJ2-7
D: TRBD2

CDR3: CASSQDSLYGYTF
DNA: TGCGCCAGCAGCCAAGACAGCCTCTATGGCTACACCTTC
V: TRBV4-1
size: .
J: TRBJ1-2
D: .

CDR3: CASSATTSGMNEQFF
DNA: TGTGCCAGCAGCGCCACGACTAGCGGGATGAATGAGCAGTTCTTC
V: TRBV7-9
size: .
J: TRBJ2-1
D: TRBD2

CDR3: CASSLSSGPYYEQYF
DNA: TGTGCCAGCAGTTTATCGAGCGGGCCCTACTACGAGCAGTACTTC
V: TRBV27
size: .
J: TRBJ2-7
D: .

CDR3: CATQQRPGDGYTF
DNA: TGTGCCACCCAGCAACGCCCAGGGGATGGCTACACCTTC
V: TRBV15
size: .
J: TRBJ1-2
D: .

CDR3: CSVEVGQGQPQHF
DNA: TGCAGCGTTGAAGTGGGACAGGGGCAGCCCCAGCATTTT
V: TRBV29-1
size: .
J: TRBJ1-5
D: TRBD1

CDR3: CATGAYEQYF
DNA: TGTGCCACTGGGGCTTACGAGCAGTACTTC
V: TRBV28
size: .
J: TRBJ2-7
D: .

CDR3: CAWSGAVYEQYF
DNA: TGTGCCTGGTCTGGGGCAGTCTACGAGCAGTACTTC
V: TRBV30
size: .
J: TRBJ2-7
D: .

CDR3: CASRVTSGRATDTQYF
DNA: TGTGCCAGCAGGGTAACTAGCGGGAGGGCCACAGATACGCAGTATTTT
V: TRBV28
size: .
J: TRBJ2-3
D: TRBD2

CDR3: CASSPGTGTPGAFF
DNA: TGTGCCAGCAGTCCCGGGACAGGAACCCCGGGAGCTTTCTTT
V: TRBV28
size: .
J: TRBJ1-1
D: TRBD1

CDR3: CASSFRSGRGGNEQFF
DNA: TGTGCCAGCAGCTTTCGAAGCGGGAGGGGGGGCAATGAGCAGTTCTTC
V: TRBV7-6
size: few
J: TRBJ2-1
D: TRBD2

CDR3: CVRSFKPHTDTEAFF
DNA: TGTGTCAGAAGCTTCAAACCCCATACGGACACTGAAGCTTTCTTT
V: TRBV7-5
size: .
J: TRBJ1-1
D: .

CDR3: CASSRSTSGMVNEQFF
DNA: TGTGCCAGCTCACGAAGCACTAGCGGGATGGTAAATGAGCAGTTCTTC
V: TRBV18
size: .
J: TRBJ2-1
D: TRBD2

CDR3: CASSALANYNEQFF
DNA: TGTGCCAGCAGTGCCCTAGCGAATTACAATGAGCAGTTCTTC
V: TRBV2
size: .
J: TRBJ2-1
D: .

CDR3: CASMRTTNEKLFF
DNA: TGTGCCAGCATGAGGACAACTAATGAAAAACTGTTTTTT
V: TRBV28
size: few
J: TRBJ1-4
D: .

CDR3: CSSGDLFLDTQYF
DNA: TGCAGTTCGGGGGACCTATTTCTCGATACGCAGTATTTT
V: TRBV29-1
size: .
J: TRBJ2-3
D: .

CDR3: CASSSQGATNEKLFF
DNA: TGTGCCAGTAGTTCCCAGGGTGCGACTAATGAAAAACTGTTTTTT
V: TRBV19
size: .
J: TRBJ1-4
D: .

CDR3: CASSRPGDRGRASNQPQHF
DNA: TGTGCCAGCAGTAGGCCGGGGGACAGGGGGCGGGCCAGCAATCAGCCCCAGCATTTT
V: TRBV28
size: many
J: TRBJ1-5
D: TRBD1